A single T cell receptor beta chain is shown here with its context. Sequencing was performed with immunoSEQ multiplex PCR; in TCRdb, only in-frame clones are kept and a portion is missing. The repertoire holds some 80,000 clones, with approximately 89% as singletons. This CDR3 has 15 residues. V lost 5 bases to trimming and J lost 3 bases, with 16 bases between them. Germline CDR1 LNHDA, CDR2 SQIVND (reference sequence). These data are taken from a study of brain T cells in children with intractable seizures. The V call is TRBV19, the J call TRBJ1-1; D not resolved. This specimen consisted of peripheral blood, obtained at surgery. This TCR came from a girl aged 2-10 years with Rasmussen encephalitis and intractable seizures. CDR3 region: CASSLPWAADTEAFF. CDR3 sequence (DNA): TGTGCCAGTAGTCTCCCTTGGGCAGCTGACACTGAAGCTTTCTTT.